This T cell receptor (beta chain) was identified during a study of siplizumab effects on memory and regulatory T cells (dated by TCRdb to the late 2010s). About the full investigation: The effect of the anti-CD2 antibody siplizumab on alloreactive T-cell subsets was examined in allogeneic mixed lymphocyte reactions constructed from human PBMCs. The paper as a whole reports these results and caveats: In reactions with siplizumab, an average of approximately 69% of mappable alloreactive CD4+ clones were Treg-derived, compared with around 28% in control reactions. Siplizumab significantly reduced the cumulative frequency of alloreactive sequences traceable to unstimulated CD4+ memory T cells. Greater diversity appeared to be present in unstimulated naive T cells than in memory T cells, and a substantial contribution to the alloresponse seemed to be made by naive cells. The suppressive function of proliferating Tregs from siplizumab cultures was not functionally confirmed. Because sequences at frequencies below about 10^-5 were poorly captured, only a minor fraction of alloreactive clones could be mapped back to unstimulated subsets. For roughly 80-97% of proliferating CD4+ or CD8+ clones, no naive or memory phenotype could be assigned.

Inclusive of the bounding cysteine and phenylalanine, the CDR3 is 14 residues long. Solely the CDR3 DNA is kept, with 42 bases framed from the first base. At the junction V is shortened by 0 bases and J by 6 bases, with 15 bases in between. The germline V gene specifies SQVTM as CDR1 and ANQGSEA as CDR2. As for this clone: No cognate antigen has been identified for it. The sample holds no much larger clone one base away, and base qualities are not on file.

Library preparation was by the immunoSEQ multiplex PCR assay. About 9.1 x 10^4 TCR templates per sample were assayed on the deep sequencing platform. Genomic DNA extracted from sorted T cells was used for TCRbeta CDR3 sequencing. The source study handled its data this way. The R programming language was used for clonal analysis of the TCRbeta CDR3 data. Alloreactive CD4+ and CD8+ clones were identified by comparing unstimulated samples to CFSE-low samples taken after the reaction. Alloreactive CD4+ clones were assigned to regulatory or non-regulatory origin by matching sequences to sorted unstimulated Treg and non-Treg repertoires. Drawn from immuneACCESS, this table holds only the in-frame rearrangements with V and J called that TCRdb kept. Clones are partly lost; checked studies trace under half to an unresolved V gene and leave the rest unexplained. V, J and clone size reflect that table, while D and trimming were determined from the DNA. Recorded for this sample are tens of thousands of clones; 96% of them occurred a single time. About 0.1% of the sample belongs to the ten largest clones.

In a few donor pairs, further sequencing was done on unstimulated CD8+ naive, CD4+ memory, CD8+ TEMRA, CD4+ naive and CD8+ effector memory subsets. Sorted unstimulated T cells and proliferating T cells recovered from mixed lymphocyte reactions were subjected to TCRbeta CDR3 sequencing. Fresh whole blood from approximately 11 HLA-typed healthy donors served as the source for isolating PBMCs. This TCR was sampled from a human donor in good health. The specimen was naive CD8+ T cells sorted from blood. The meaning of the sample's cell subset or site label: unstimulated naive T cells. The chain was built from TRBV29-1 and TRBJ2-7, and the D gene may be TRBD2, 5 bases matching. The nucleotides are TGCAGCGTTGAAGACGGGAACGTTTGGGCCGAGCAGTACTTC. The translation is CSVEDGNVWAEQYF.